This T cell receptor (beta chain) came from a study of CD8+ T cells in alopecia areata. Investigators isolated RNA and reverse transcribed it into cDNA to act as the sequencing template. Clones were sequenced by immunoSEQ multiplex PCR, and TCRdb holds only the in-frame ones, with some missing. The table shows around 140,000 clones, with around 87% occurring only once. The source was CD8+ T cells sorted from blood, collected at week 0. The TCR sequence derives from a human donor with alopecia areata.

In nucleotides, the CDR3 is TGTGCCATCAGGGAACATAGCACAGATACGCAGTATTTT. Protein product: CAIREHSTDTQYF. This chain connects TRBV10-3 to TRBJ2-3; D ambiguous. This CDR3 spans 13 amino acids. CDR1 is ENHRY, CDR2 SYGVKD, per germline. Trimming removed 6 bases from V and 0 bases from J, with 7 bases in between.